The text below deals with one T cell receptor (beta chain). The J segment lost 7 bases and the V segment lost 6 bases, leaving 13 bases of the junction unmatched. CDR3 size: 16 residues. Germline V gene sequence: CDR1 KGHSH, CDR2 LQKENI. The entry originates in a study of control samples from healthy donors and cancer patients. Method: immunoSEQ multiplex PCR; TCRdb's copy keeps in-frame clones and lacks some. The sample shows approximately 150,000 clones, nearly 96% of them seen only once. The receptor comes from a woman aged 30 to 39 in good health. Sequences were obtained from blood. This chain uses TRBV18 with TRBJ1-4; 8 positions match TRBD1. The CDR3: CASSRTRPDRGEKLFF. DNA of the CDR3: TGTGCCAGCTCCCGCACCCGTCCTGACAGGGGTGAAAAACTGTTTTTT.